One and the same sample provided the 29 T cell receptor beta chains below, sequenced in a study of blood T cell repertoires in COVID-19. Only in-frame clones appear in the TCRdb table, and some are missing; sequencing was by immunoSEQ multiplex PCR. The table has nearly 300,000 clones, 85% to 90% seen once. The source material was PBMCs or T cells enriched from blood (not recorded which). Source of these receptors: a woman between 50 and 59 years old who had been exposed to COVID-19.

The chain has TRBV28 and TRBJ1-4; 7 positions agree with TRBD1. The CDR3 contains 16 residues. The V and J ends lost 6 bases and 7 bases, in that order; junction bases with no gene match: 14. Germline lookup yields CDR1 MDHEN and CDR2 SYDVKM. The CDR3 loop reads CASRHNMEGALEKLFF. The CDR3 region has the DNA TGTGCCAGCAGGCACAACATGGAGGGGGCGCTTGAAAAACTGTTTTTT.

This clone appeared a few times. Other DNA sequences in this specimen translate into the identical CDR3. The J gene is TRBJ2-5, the V gene TRBV4-1, with a weak D call TRBD2 (6 bases). CDR1 is MGHRA and CDR2 is YSYEKL in the germline V gene. V was trimmed by 2 bases and J by 2 bases, leaving 9 bases between them. The CDR3 spans 14 residues. The CDR3 loop is CASSQPGTQETQYF. The CDR3 DNA sequence: TGCGCCAGCAGCCAACCAGGGACTCAAGAGACCCAGTACTTC.

The CDR3 sequence: CASSQTGGSTLYGYTF. The CDR3 bases are TGTGCCAGCAGCCAGACAGGGGGTTCGACGCTGTATGGCTACACCTTC. V and J are TRBV2 and TRBJ1-2, with 9 positions matching TRBD1. J lost 5 bases, V lost 6 bases, and 13 bases had no gene match. CDR3 size: 16 residues. Germline V gene sequence: CDR1 SNHLY, CDR2 FYNNEI.

CDR3 nucleotide sequence: TGTGCCAGCAGTGAAACGTGGTCGGGGGGCCGGACCGGGGAGCTGTTTTTT. It translates to CASSETWSGGRTGELFF. V usage is TRBV2 and J usage is TRBJ2-2; a weak D match, TRBD2 (7 bases). Germline CDR1 reads SNHLY; CDR2 reads FYNNEI. Trimming removed 2 bases at V and 5 bases at J, with 18 bases between. The CDR3 covers 17 residues. Together with reference TRBV2 and TRBJ2-2, the CDR3 gives the full variable domain: EPEVTQTPSHQVTQMGQEVILRCVPISNHLYFYWYRQILGQKVEFLVSFYNNEISEKSEIFDDQFSVERPDGSNFTLKIRSTKLEDSAMYFCASSETWSGGRTGELFFGEGSRLTVL.

The chain employs TRBV27 and TRBJ2-7; 8 bases are shared with TRBD2. Per the germline V gene, CDR1 is MNHEY and CDR2 is SMNVEV (reference sequence). CDR3 size: 14 residues. With V trimmed by 6 bases and J by 2 bases, 6 bases remained unmatched. CDR3 in DNA: TGTGCCAGCAGCAACCGGGGACTAGCCTACGAGCAGTACTTC. Protein product: CASSNRGLAYEQYF.

This clone appeared a single time. J is TRBJ2-3 and V is TRBV18; D is ambiguous. V was clipped by 3 bases and J by 0 bases, with 10 bases between them. There are 15 residues in the CDR3. Germline loops: CDR1 KGHSH, CDR2 LQKENI. The CDR3 DNA reads as TGTGCCAGCTCACCGAACGGTGCGAGCACAGATACGCAGTATTTT. Its translation: CASSPNGASTDTQYF.

The CDR3 DNA follows: TGTGCCAGCAGGAAGGTTAACAGGGGGAATGGTGGTGTGTACTTC. Translation gives CASRKVNRGNGGVYF. The J gene is TRBJ2-7, the V gene TRBV28; 8 nucleotides match TRBD1. Germline CDR1 reads MDHEN; CDR2 reads SYDVKM. The CDR3 sequence is 15 residues long. The V segment lost 6 bases and the J segment 12 bases; nucleotides outside the gene matches: 19. The full variable domain, with the rest looked up from reference TRBV28 and TRBJ2-7, is DVKVTQSSRYLVKRTGEKVFLECVQDMDHENMFWYRQDPGLGLRLIYFSYDVKMKEKGDIPEGYSVSREKKERFSLILESASTNQTSMYLCASRKVNRGNGGVYFGPGTRLTVT.

This chain joins TRBV11-2 and TRBJ2-6; 11 positions match TRBD1. After removal of 5 bases from V and 2 bases from J, the junction contained 2 bases not matched to a gene. From germline, CDR1 is SGHAT and CDR2 FQNNGV. This CDR3 comprises 16 residues. The CDR3 loop reads CASSEGQGAGANVLTF. The CDR3 nucleotides read TGTGCCAGCAGCGAGGGACAGGGGGCTGGGGCCAACGTCCTGACTTTC. The full variable domain, with the rest looked up from reference TRBV11-2 and TRBJ2-6, is EAGVAQSPRYKIIEKRQSVAFWCNPISGHATLYWYQQILGQGPKLLIQFQNNGVVDDSQLPKDRFSAERLKGVDSTLKIQPAKLEDSAVYLCASSEGQGAGANVLTFGAGSRLTVL.

The chain uses TRBV5-6 and TRBJ1-2; 9 nucleotides align to TRBD1. The CDR3 is 15 amino acids. V shed 4 bases and J 3 bases; nucleotides not matched to a gene: 7. Germline CDR1 is SGHDT and CDR2 is YYEEEE. CDR3 in DNA: TGTGCCAGCAGCATCTACAGGGGGCGCGACTATGGCTACACCTTC. As protein: CASSIYRGRDYGYTF. The full variable domain, with the rest looked up from reference TRBV5-6 and TRBJ1-2, is DAGVTQSPTHLIKTRGQQVTLRCSPKSGHDTVSWYQQALGQGPQFIFQYYEEEERQRGNFPDRFSGHQFPNYSSELNVNALLLGDSALYLCASSIYRGRDYGYTFGSGTRLTVV.

The rearrangement links TRBV5-5 to TRBJ2-7, with TRBD1 matching 10 bases. The CDR3 has 15 amino acids. V dropped 0 bases and J dropped 5; count of bases not matched to a gene: 5. The germline CDR1 and CDR2 sequences are SGHKS and YYEKEE (reference sequence). Written as DNA, the CDR3 is TGTGCCAGCAGCTTGGTGGGACAGGGGTTCAACGAGCAGTACTTC. This codes for CASSLVGQGFNEQYF.

The chain has TRBV5-8 and TRBJ1-2; maybe TRBD1 (6 bases). This CDR3 is 13 amino acids long. Trimming took off 4 bases at V and 6 bases at J, with 13 bases between the two ends. CDR1 and CDR2 from the germline V gene are SGHTS and YDEGEE. The CDR3 sequence: CASSPGGAHGYTF. The DNA for the CDR3 is TGTGCCAGCAGCCCCGGGGGGGCGCATGGCTACACCTTC.

This chain connects TRBV27 to TRBJ2-1; D is uncertain. There are 15 residues in the CDR3. The V gene lost 2 bases and the J gene lost 3 bases, with 11 bases spanning the gap. Germline values: CDR1 MNHEY, CDR2 SMNVEV (reference sequence). CDR3 residues: CASSLEAGFYNEQFF. Written as DNA, the CDR3 is TGTGCCAGCAGTTTAGAAGCAGGTTTCTACAATGAGCAGTTCTTC.

The chain combines TRBV5-1 with TRBJ1-3; no clear D gene. The CDR3 covers 15 residues. The V end lost 0 bases, the J end lost 0 bases, and 7 bases lay between the germline ends. Germline V gene sequence: CDR1 SGHRS, CDR2 YFSETQ. CDR3 DNA: TGCGCCAGCAGCTTGGCCGCTACCTCTGGAAACACCATATATTTT. Amino acids: CASSLAATSGNTIYF.

The rearrangement uses TRBV11-2 and TRBJ1-1, with D unresolved. Germline assignment: CDR1 SGHAT and CDR2 FQNNGV. V was shortened by 3 bases and J by 0 bases, with 14 bases between the two germline ends. The CDR3 loop spans 16 amino acids. As DNA, the CDR3 is TGTGCCAGCAGCTTCGGTTTGATCCGATTGAACACTGAAGCTTTCTTT. As protein: CASSFGLIRLNTEAFF. Filled out from reference TRBV11-2 and TRBJ1-1, the complete variable domain reads EAGVAQSPRYKIIEKRQSVAFWCNPISGHATLYWYQQILGQGPKLLIQFQNNGVVDDSQLPKDRFSAERLKGVDSTLKIQPAKLEDSAVYLCASSFGLIRLNTEAFFGQGTRLTVV.

This clone was recorded once. The genes are TRBV3-1 (or the pseudogene TRBV3-2) and TRBJ1-2; D gene unclear. Germline assignment: CDR1 LGHDT and CDR2 YNNKEL (reference sequence). Trimming stripped 0 bases from V and 7 bases from J, with 12 bases between. This CDR3 is 14 amino acids long. The CDR3 protein is CASSQDMTESGYTF. The CDR3 DNA reads TGTGCCAGCAGCCAAGATATGACGGAGAGTGGCTACACCTTC.

The gene calls are TRBV3-1 (or the pseudogene TRBV3-2) and TRBJ1-6, with D possibly TRBD1 on 5 matching bases. Trimming shortened V by 4 bases and J by 7 bases, and 14 bases separated the two germline ends. The germline V gene has CDR1 LGHDT and CDR2 YNNKEL (reference sequence). The CDR3 consists of 15 residues. Written as DNA, the CDR3 is TGTGCCAGCAGCCCCCGCGGGGCTCGGAATTCACCCCTCCACTTT. This codes for CASSPRGARNSPLHF.

V gene TRBV14 combines with J gene TRBJ2-7, with 8 bases aligning to TRBD1. Germline CDR1 is SGHDN and CDR2 is FVKESK. The junction had 8 bases not matched to a gene; V was cut back by 4 bases and J by 6 bases. This CDR3 region has 14 residues. The CDR3 loop is CASSPQGARIEQYF. The CDR3 nucleotides read TGTGCCAGCAGCCCCCAGGGGGCGCGGATCGAGCAGTACTTC.

The chain uses TRBV4-2 and TRBJ1-2; TRBD1 is a possible D gene (6 bases). The V gene's germline CDR1 is LGHNA and CDR2 YNFKEQ. The CDR3 is made up of 16 amino acids. V lost 0 bases to trimming and J lost 0 bases, with 11 bases between them. This CDR3 reads CASSQENREPNYGYTF. The DNA of the CDR3 is TGTGCCAGCAGCCAAGAAAACAGGGAACCTAACTATGGCTACACCTTC.

The chain uses TRBV28 and TRBJ2-3, with D perhaps matching TRBD2 (6 bases). Trimming took 6 bases from V and 2 from J, leaving 15 bases between them. The germline CDR1 and CDR2 sequences are MDHEN and SYDVKM. CDR3 length equals 15 residues. This chain's CDR3 is CASSRDSSLTDTQYF. The CDR3 DNA reads TGTGCCAGCAGCCGGGACTCTTCCCTCACAGATACGCAGTATTTT.

This chain connects TRBV19 to TRBJ1-5, with a possible D match to TRBD1 (5 bases). V was trimmed by 6 bases and J by 0 bases, leaving 15 bases between them. This CDR3 has 16 residues. The germline V gene has CDR1 LNHDA and CDR2 SQIVND (reference sequence). CDR3 in DNA: TGTGCCAGTAGGATGACAGCACATTATAGCAATCAGCCCCAGCATTTT. Protein: CASRMTAHYSNQPQHF.

The V and J genes are TRBV7-9 and TRBJ2-2, with TRBD1 matching 8 bases. CDR1 and CDR2 from the germline V gene are SEHNR and FQNEAQ (reference sequence). CDR3 length equals 17 residues. The V segment lost 4 bases and the J segment 3 bases; nucleotides outside the gene matches: 10. CDR3 coding DNA: TGTGCCAGCAGCTCTCAAATTGGACAGGGTGACACCGGGGAGCTGTTTTTT. Its protein product is CASSSQIGQGDTGELFF.

The rearrangement links TRBV28 to TRBJ1-5, with D possibly being TRBD1 (6 bases). With 6 bases removed from V and 0 bases from J, the gap between germline ends came to 15 bases. In germline, CDR1 is MDHEN, CDR2 SYDVKM. The CDR3 contains 16 residues. The CDR3 region is CASSGQWGDSNQPQHF. As DNA, the CDR3 is TGTGCCAGCAGCGGACAGTGGGGAGATAGCAATCAGCCCCAGCATTTT.

This sequence joins TRBV3-1 (or the pseudogene TRBV3-2) and TRBJ2-3; 12 bases are shared with TRBD2. The CDR3 has 16 amino acids. V lost 3 bases, J lost 1 base, and 2 bases stayed unmatched. Germline V gene data show CDR1 as LGHDT and CDR2 as YNNKEL (reference sequence). The CDR3 loop is CASSQRTSGGTDTQYF. The CDR3 DNA is TGTGCCAGCAGCCAGAGGACTAGCGGGGGCACAGATACGCAGTATTTT.

The chain couples TRBV5-1 to TRBJ2-2; TRBD2 aligns across 9 bases. CDR1 and CDR2 (germline): SGHRS, YFSETQ. This CDR3 spans 15 amino acids. The junction had 9 bases not matched to a gene; V was cut back by 7 bases and J by 5 bases. The CDR3 sequence: CASGNSGGQTGELFF. CDR3 sequence (DNA): TGCGCCAGCGGGAATAGCGGGGGACAAACCGGGGAGCTGTTTTTT.

The gene calls are TRBV7-9 and TRBJ2-2; TRBD2 agrees at 16 bases. CDR1 and CDR2 (germline): SEHNR, FQNEAQ (reference sequence). The CDR3 covers 19 residues. With V trimmed by 4 bases and J by 5 bases, 10 bases remained unmatched. CDR3 nucleotide sequence: TGTGCCAGCAGCTATTCGGGACTAGCGGGGGGGCCTCGGACCGGGGAGCTGTTTTTT. As protein: CASSYSGLAGGPRTGELFF.

The rearrangement joins TRBV27 to TRBJ2-1; 10 bases line up with TRBD1. J gave up 4 bases and V 5 bases, and 5 bases lay outside the gene matches. The length of the CDR3 is 15 residues. Looked up from germline, CDR1 is MNHEY and CDR2 is SMNVEV (reference sequence). This CDR3 is CASSDRDRGYNEQFF. For the CDR3, the DNA is TGTGCCAGCAGTGACCGGGACAGGGGTTACAATGAGCAGTTCTTC.

The rearrangement uses TRBV28 and TRBJ1-6; 9 nucleotides line up with TRBD1. Unmatched junction bases numbered 5, after V lost 5 bases and J lost 6 bases. Germline lookup yields CDR1 MDHEN and CDR2 SYDVKM. The CDR3 extends over 15 amino acids. CDR3 nucleotides: TGTGCCAGCAGTCCTGGACAGGGGCCTAATTCACCCCTCCACTTT. Amino acids: CASSPGQGPNSPLHF.

As DNA, the CDR3 is TGTGCCAGCAGCTACAACGGGACACAAAACACCGGGGAGCTGTTTTTT. Translating gives CASSYNGTQNTGELFF. The gene calls are TRBV5-5 and TRBJ2-2; perhaps TRBD1 as D (6 bases). This CDR3 comprises 16 residues. Germline loops: CDR1 SGHKS, CDR2 YYEKEE (reference sequence). V lost 3 bases, J lost 2 bases, and 14 bases lay in between.

The CDR3 nucleotides are TGTGCCAGCAGCTTAGGACTAGCGGGGTCCTACGAGCAGTACTTC. This gives the protein CASSLGLAGSYEQYF. The chain is built from TRBV7-2 and TRBJ2-7, with 11 bases that match TRBD2. The germline gives CDR1 SGHTA, CDR2 FQGNSA. Trimming took 1 base from V and 1 from J; bases not matched to a gene: 0. The CDR3 length is 15 residues.